This paragraph covers one T cell receptor beta chain sequence. The antigen is unknown. At one boundary the junction diverges from the germline segment, which might be a read error. A modified ARM-PCR protocol with three rounds of nested PCR amplified TCRbeta. Each CDR3 protein gets one entry after TCRdb re-called the multiplex PCR reads with MiXCR. The table shows 120,000 to 150,000 distinct CDR3 sequences, with 66% occurring only once. There are 11 residues in the CDR3. In germline, CDR1 is SQVTM, CDR2 ANQGSEA. No cell sorting was done before RNA was extracted from the tissue. Between August and November 2014, newly diagnosed, chemotherapy-naive lung cancer patients underwent thoracic surgery in China. The data originate from a study of tumor and adjacent non-tumor tissue in lung cancer. As for the study in general: The patients, about nine men and roughly 5 women, were about 31 to 80 with stage I to III disease.

Study-wide points: Significantly higher TCR diversity was found in tumor than normal lung.

The material sequenced was lung tumor tissue. The chain joins TRBV29-1 to TRBJ2-1; D unclear. The receptor was derived from a man in his 60s with small cell lung cancer. CDR3 bases: TGTGGCGTTGAAAGGTTCGGGCCACGGTTCTTC. It yields the protein CGVERFGPRFF.